This T cell receptor beta chain was recovered during a study of human T cells and chemical hapten exposure. The overall study: Throughout the roughly 24-week study, diphenylcyclopropenone was applied weekly to the patients' scalps. General study results and limits: The study found that PT1 expanded TCR counts correlated positively with patch test score.

The V end lost 6 bases, the J end lost 5 bases, and 23 bases lay between the germline ends. The CDR3 is 15 residues long. Germline lookup yields CDR1 DFQATT and CDR2 SNEGSKA (reference sequence). This clonotype was seen a handful of times. The antigen is not known. Time point described: pre-sensitization, week 0. Documented treatment: therapeutic diphenylcyclopropenone sensitization with weekly scalp DPC. MiXCR was run by TCRdb on the RACE reads, yielding one entry per CDR3 protein. This table has roughly 380,000 distinct CDR3 sequences, approximately 5.1% appearing once. The source of this sequence is a woman aged 50 to 65 with alopecia areata. Some clones in this sample may be carry-over from other donors' samples. Here the sequenced sample was whole blood, taken in connection with sensitization to the hapten diphenylcyclopropenone (DPC). V gene TRBV20-1 combines with J gene TRBJ2-7; tentative D call: TRBD2 (5 bases). Here the CDR3 DNA reads TGCAGTGCCTCTCGGCTCGGACTTAGTCTGGACGAGCAGTACTTC. It yields the protein CSASRLGLSLDEQYF.